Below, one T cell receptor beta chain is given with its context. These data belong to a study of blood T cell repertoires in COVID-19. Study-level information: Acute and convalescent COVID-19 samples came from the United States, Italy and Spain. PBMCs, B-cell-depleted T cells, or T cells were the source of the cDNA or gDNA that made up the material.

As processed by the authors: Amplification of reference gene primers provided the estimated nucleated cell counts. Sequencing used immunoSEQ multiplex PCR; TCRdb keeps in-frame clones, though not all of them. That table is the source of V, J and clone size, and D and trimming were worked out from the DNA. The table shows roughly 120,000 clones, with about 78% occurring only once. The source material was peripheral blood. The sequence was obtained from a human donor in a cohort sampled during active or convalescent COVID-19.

CDR3 DNA: TGTGCCACCAGTGATTGGACTAGCGGGAGGAAAGGGAGCGGGGAGCTGTTTTTT. This translates into CATSDWTSGRKGSGELFF. The chain carries TRBV24-1 and TRBJ2-2, with TRBD2 matching over 14 bases. This CDR3 spans 18 amino acids. Germline values: CDR1 KGHDR, CDR2 SFDVKD. V lost 2 bases and J lost 7; bases outside the gene matches: 8.